This TCR beta chain is drawn from a study of CD4+ T cells in melanoma (dated by TCRdb to 2021 to 2024). Notes on the research overall: Neoantigen-specific CD4+ T cells in human melanoma were investigated in the study. Summary of the overall study and its limitations: The report described a correlation between neoantigen-specific CD4+ T cells and the function of CD8+ T cells, macrophages and B cells. Neoantigen-specific CD4+ T cells in melanoma were reported to show diverse differentiation states.

The library was built by means of the immunoSEQ multiplex PCR assay. Drawn from immuneACCESS, this table holds only the in-frame rearrangements with V and J called that TCRdb kept. Clones are partly lost; checked studies trace under half to an unresolved V gene and leave the rest unexplained. For this sample there are around 13,000 clones; about 70% appear just once. Clones ranked in the top ten supply approximately 10% of the sample. The donors were people with melanoma. In the germline V gene (reference sequence), CDR1 corresponds to GTSNPN and CDR2 to SVGIG. Measured from the cysteine to the phenylalanine, the CDR3 is 13 residues long. Only the CDR3 region is kept as DNA, spanning 39 bases read in frame from base 1. The trim is 3 bases for V and 3 bases for J, with a gap of 8 bases between the germline ends. As for this clone: Its cognate antigen has yet to be identified. No much larger clone is present one base from it, and per-base qualities are unavailable.

This receptor was obtained from a human donor with melanoma. The rearrangement joined TRBV30 to TRBJ2-2; confidence is insufficient to name the D gene. The sample comprised cells from a culture (not recorded whether cultured in vitro). The CDR3 protein is CAWSASYTGELFF. The DNA is as follows: TGTGCCTGGAGCGCCTCATACACCGGGGAGCTGTTTTTT.